This entry lists 30 T cell receptor beta chains sequenced from one sample in a study of CD4 T cells in relation to SARS-CoV-2 and coronaviruses. Clones were sequenced by immunoSEQ multiplex PCR, and TCRdb holds only the in-frame ones, with some missing. The sample lists 20,000 to 30,000 clones, 65% to 80% occurring once. The unexposed donors gave CD4+ T cells in about 2011-2019, prior to COVID-19. Isolation of CD4+ T cells took place after 10 days in culture. Their specific antigens are unknown. The sequenced sample consisted of CD4+ T cells from PBMCs, cultured in vitro. The receptors were gathered from a human donor in good health.

The rearrangement joins TRBV4-2 to TRBJ2-3; 9 positions agree with TRBD2. Germline CDR1 and CDR2: LGHNA and YNFKEQ. J was trimmed by 0 bases and V by 4 bases; bases with no gene match: 2. This CDR3 spans 15 amino acids. Here the CDR3 DNA reads TGTGCCAGCAGCCCTAGCGGGGCAAGCACAGATACGCAGTATTTT. This codes for CASSPSGASTDTQYF.

The chain uses TRBV6-5 and TRBJ2-7; D gene unclear. V lost 6 bases and J lost 0, with 6 bases in between. This CDR3 region has 12 residues. Germline loops: CDR1 MNHEY, CDR2 SVGAGI. CDR3: CASRAHSYEQYF. The CDR3 DNA sequence: TGTGCCAGCAGGGCCCACTCCTACGAGCAGTACTTC.

This clone appeared a few times. The chain employs TRBV10-1 and TRBJ2-3, with D perhaps TRBD2 (7 bases). CDR3 length: 13 amino acids. CDR1 and CDR2 (germline): WNHNN, SYGVQD (reference sequence). Between the trimmed V and J ends, which lost 10 bases and 2 bases, there was a span of 13 bases. DNA for the CDR3: TGCGCCACAGGGGAGGGCAACACAGATACGCAGTATTTT. Translation: CATGEGNTDTQYF.

The chain joins TRBV19 to TRBJ1-1, with D perhaps matching TRBD1 (6 bases). Germline CDR1 and CDR2: LNHDA and SQIVND (reference sequence). This CDR3 has 15 residues. Trimming cost V 5 bases and J 4 bases, with 17 bases left between them. CDR3 sequence: CASSVNPQGGTEAFF. CDR3 DNA: TGTGCCAGTAGTGTAAACCCACAGGGAGGCACTGAAGCTTTCTTT.

The V call is TRBV10-2, the J call TRBJ2-1, with 10 bases identical to TRBD1. In germline, CDR1 is WSHSY, CDR2 SAAADI. V lost 8 bases and J lost 3; bases outside the gene matches: 7. The CDR3 runs to 15 residues. In DNA form, the CDR3 reads TGCGCCAGCGGGTCCCGGGACAGGGGCTACAATGAGCAGTTCTTC. Protein sequence: CASGSRDRGYNEQFF.

This clone was found a few times. This chain uses TRBV19 with TRBJ1-6; TRBD1 aligns across 9 bases. Germline V gives CDR1 LNHDA, CDR2 SQIVND (reference sequence). The V and J ends lost 3 bases and 9 bases, in that order; junction bases with no gene match: 12. The CDR3 runs to 17 residues. CDR3 sequence reads: CASSIGRDRASSSPLHF. The CDR3 DNA follows: TGTGCCAGTAGTATCGGTCGGGACAGGGCGTCGAGTTCACCCCTCCACTTT.

V and J are TRBV7-3 and TRBJ2-1, with a tentative D call TRBD1 (6 bases). CDR1 is SGHTA, CDR2 FQGTGA, per germline. The V end was cut by 2 bases, the J end by 7 bases, with 15 bases between. The CDR3 totals 15 residues. CDR3 sequence: CASSLQGPLLNEQFF. DNA for the CDR3: TGTGCCAGCAGCTTACAGGGGCCGTTACTAAATGAGCAGTTCTTC.

This clone has just a few counts. This chain connects TRBV7-2 to TRBJ2-1, with 8 positions matching TRBD2. From germline, CDR1 is SGHTA and CDR2 FQGNSA. CDR3 length: 18 residues. V shed 4 bases and J 10 bases; nucleotides not matched to a gene: 21. The CDR3 loop is CASSSPRSGSGNYREQFF. The DNA of the CDR3 is TGTGCCAGCAGCTCCCCTCGGAGCGGTAGCGGGAATTACAGAGAGCAGTTCTTC. Variable domain in full (rest from reference TRBV7-2 and TRBJ2-1): GAGVSQSPSNKVTEKGKDVELRCDPISGHTALYWYRQSLGQGLEFLIYFQGNSAPDKSGLPSDRFSAERTGGSVSTLTIQRTQQEDSAVYLCASSSPRSGSGNYREQFFGPGTRLTVL.

The chain employs TRBV19 and TRBJ2-1; 8 nucleotides line up with TRBD2. V shed 6 bases and J 8 bases; nucleotides not matched to a gene: 12. CDR3 length: 15 amino acids. The germline V gene has CDR1 LNHDA and CDR2 SQIVND (reference sequence). Written as DNA, the CDR3 is TGTGCCAGTAGACCCGGGGGGGGAAGGGGCGATGAGCAGTTCTTC. Its protein is CASRPGGGRGDEQFF.

In nucleotides, the CDR3 is TGCGCCAGCAGCCAAGATTCGGTCTCTGGGGCCAACGTCCTGACTTTC. Encoded protein: CASSQDSVSGANVLTF. This rearrangement joins TRBV4-3 to TRBJ2-6; D not certain. This CDR3 region has 16 residues. From germline, CDR1 is LGHNA and CDR2 YSLEER. Trimming removed 0 bases from V and 0 bases from J, with 6 bases in between.

The V and J genes are TRBV29-1 and TRBJ1-2; 7 bases match TRBD1. The CDR3 totals 10 residues. Germline trimming cut 6 bases from V and 8 bases from J; bases unmatched to any gene: 3. Per the germline V gene, CDR1 is SQVTM and CDR2 is ANQGSEA. The CDR3 DNA is TGCAGCGTGACAGGGAGAGGCTACACCTTC. Residues: CSVTGRGYTF.

In this sample, this clone turned up a few times. This chain uses TRBV5-1 with TRBJ2-1, with 10 bases that match TRBD2. CDR3 size: 15 residues. Looked up from germline, CDR1 is SGHRS and CDR2 is YFSETQ. The V and J ends lost 3 bases and 4 bases, in that order; junction bases with no gene match: 4. The CDR3 spells CASSSAGGPYNEQFF. Written as DNA, the CDR3 is TGCGCCAGCAGCTCAGCGGGAGGGCCTTACAATGAGCAGTTCTTC.

Turning to this clone: Relative to the germline gene, one junction end is altered; a read error may explain this. CDR3 nucleotides: TGTGCCAGCAGCGTAGAGGAGACCCAGTACTTC. Translated: CASSVEETQYF. This chain connects TRBV11-2 to TRBJ2-5; no clear D gene. Germline values: CDR1 SGHAT, CDR2 FQNNGV. The CDR3 is 11 amino acids.

CDR3 coding DNA: TGTGCCAGCAGCCCCTCGAGACAGACTAATGAAAAACTGTTTTTT. It specifies CASSPSRQTNEKLFF. This chain links TRBV7-9 with TRBJ1-4; D perhaps matches TRBD1 (5 bases). This CDR3 has 15 amino acids. Trimming stripped 5 bases from V and 2 bases from J, with 12 bases between. Germline lookup yields CDR1 SEHNR and CDR2 FQNEAQ (reference sequence).

This clone turned up a few times. The chain is built from TRBV14 and TRBJ1-2, with D perhaps TRBD1 (5 bases). The CDR3 runs 13 residues. In germline, CDR1 is SGHDN, CDR2 FVKESK. V was cut by 2 bases and J by 8 bases, with 12 bases left in between. CDR3 protein: CASSQRFRDGYTF. The CDR3 DNA follows: TGTGCCAGCAGCCAACGGTTTAGGGACGGCTACACCTTC.

The chain combines TRBV7-9 with TRBJ2-5; the D call may be TRBD1 or TRBD2 (5 bases each). Germline CDR1 reads SEHNR; CDR2 reads FQNEAQ (reference sequence). The CDR3 extends over 14 amino acids. Trimming took 5 bases from V and 2 from J, leaving 12 bases between them. The CDR3, as DNA: TGTGCCAGCAGCCCAAGGGACGGGCAAGAGACCCAGTACTTC. Translated, it gives CASSPRDGQETQYF.

V usage is TRBV4-1 and J usage is TRBJ2-5; 12 positions match TRBD2. This CDR3 comprises 18 residues. The junction had 7 bases not matched to a gene; V was cut back by 0 bases and J by 2 bases. In germline, CDR1 is MGHRA, CDR2 YSYEKL. CDR3 DNA sequence: TGCGCCAGCAGCCAAGATCCTAATCTAGCGGGAGGGCAAGAGACCCAGTACTTC. Translated: CASSQDPNLAGGQETQYF.

The V call is TRBV4-2, the J call TRBJ1-2; unclear D gene. The V gene's germline CDR1 is LGHNA and CDR2 YNFKEQ. The CDR3 loop spans 16 amino acids. Trimming stripped 1 base from V and 1 base from J, with 13 bases between. The CDR3 here is CASSQGALRDNYGYTF. The CDR3 DNA follows: TGTGCCAGCAGCCAAGGGGCGCTGAGGGATAACTATGGCTACACCTTC.

The chain recombines TRBV6-5 with TRBJ2-3, with TRBD1 matching over 9 bases. The CDR3 contains 14 residues. Germline V gene lookup returns CDR1 MNHEY and CDR2 SVGAGI. The junction had 3 bases not matched to a gene; V was cut back by 4 bases and J by 4 bases. Here the CDR3 reads CASSSRTGADTQYF. The DNA of the CDR3 is TGTGCCAGCAGTTCGAGGACAGGGGCAGATACGCAGTATTTT.

Only a few counts were recorded for this clone. The genes are TRBV7-6 and TRBJ2-2, with 9 bases lining up with TRBD2. CDR3 length: 17 residues. CDR1 is SGHVS, CDR2 FNYEAQ, per germline. V lost 1 base to trimming and J lost 4 bases; unmatched junction nucleotides: 7. The CDR3 protein is CASSLGPSGIGTGELFF. Here the CDR3 DNA reads TGTGCCAGCAGCTTAGGTCCTAGCGGGATTGGCACCGGGGAGCTGTTTTTT.

This chain uses TRBV20-1 with TRBJ1-1; D is unresolved. V lost 5 bases and J 2 bases, leaving 6 bases between the germline ends. The CDR3 runs to 11 residues. The V gene's germline CDR1 is DFQATT and CDR2 SNEGSKA (reference sequence). The CDR3 here is CSAGTNTEAFF. Here the CDR3 DNA reads TGCAGTGCTGGTACTAACACTGAAGCTTTCTTT.

V gene TRBV6-1 combines with J gene TRBJ2-7; D gene ambiguous. Germline CDR1 MNHNS, CDR2 SASEGT. V was clipped by 0 bases and J by 1 base, with 10 bases between them. This CDR3 region has 15 residues. The CDR3 DNA reads TGTGCCAGCAGTGAAGCTACAGTTAATTCCTACGAGCAGTACTTC. It specifies CASSEATVNSYEQYF.

The chain combines TRBV5-5 with TRBJ2-7, with D perhaps being TRBD1 or TRBD2 (5 bases each). The length of the CDR3 is 16 residues. V was pared by 1 base and J by 2 bases, with 16 bases between. Germline values: CDR1 SGHKS, CDR2 YYEKEE (reference sequence). The CDR3 nucleotides read TGTGCCAGCAGCTTGTTTACCAGGGAGCTGCCCTACGAGCAGTACTTC. It specifies CASSLFTRELPYEQYF.

By share, this clone counts as medium-sized (0.01 to 0.1%). The chain carries TRBV29-1 and TRBJ2-3; the match to TRBD2 covers 7 bases. V gave up 3 bases and J gave up 6 bases; unmatched junction bases: 6. CDR1 and CDR2 (germline): SQVTM, ANQGSEA. The CDR3 consists of 13 residues. CDR3 in amino acids: CSVDTGGTDTQYF. The CDR3 DNA sequence: TGCAGCGTTGATACGGGAGGAACGGATACGCAGTATTTT.

V and J are TRBV19 and TRBJ1-1; D not certain. CDR1 LNHDA and CDR2 SQIVND come from the germline V gene (reference sequence). This CDR3 spans 16 amino acids. The V and J ends lost 4 bases and 5 bases respectively, with 20 bases between them. CDR3 protein: CASSTFSLGFYTEAFF. CDR3 DNA sequence: TGTGCCAGTAGTACTTTCTCGTTAGGGTTCTATACTGAAGCTTTCTTT.

The rearrangement uses TRBV29-1 and TRBJ1-1; no definite D call. CDR1 is SQVTM, CDR2 ANQGSEA, per germline. V shed 3 bases and J shed 1 base, with 9 bases lying between them. The CDR3 is made up of 13 amino acids. This CDR3 is CSVDIIGNTEAFF. CDR3 sequence (DNA): TGCAGCGTTGATATCATAGGGAACACTGAAGCTTTCTTT.

J is TRBJ2-3 and V is TRBV7-2; 7 bases line up with TRBD2. Germline trimming cut 6 bases from V and 4 bases from J; bases unmatched to any gene: 10. This CDR3 has 15 amino acids. In germline, CDR1 is SGHTA, CDR2 FQGNSA. This chain's CDR3 is CASRSWTGRADTQYF. CDR3 nucleotide sequence: TGTGCCAGCAGGTCGTGGACTGGGAGGGCAGATACGCAGTATTTT.

J is TRBJ1-2 and V is TRBV10-3, with TRBD1 matching 9 bases. The germline CDR1 and CDR2 sequences are ENHRY and SYGVKD. Unmatched junction bases numbered 14, after V lost 6 bases and J lost 6 bases. This CDR3 spans 16 amino acids. CDR3 protein: CAIRGGDQDRGNGYTF. Here the CDR3 DNA reads TGTGCCATCAGGGGGGGGGATCAGGACAGGGGAAATGGCTACACCTTC.

This clone showed up just a few times. The chain joins TRBV11-2 to TRBJ1-2, with a weak D call TRBD1 (6 bases). The ends were cut back, 2 bases at V and 3 bases at J, with 13 bases in the middle. This CDR3 comprises 15 residues. Germline V gene lookup returns CDR1 SGHAT and CDR2 FQNNGV. CDR3 DNA: TGTGCCAGCAGCTTATTACGCACAGGGCACTATGGCTACACCTTC. It yields the protein CASSLLRTGHYGYTF.

The chain is built from TRBV5-4 and TRBJ1-4; D is undetermined. The CDR3 contains 12 residues. V gave up 3 bases and J gave up 8 bases, with 8 bases separating them. Germline CDR1 is SGHNT and CDR2 is YYREEE (reference sequence). The CDR3 sequence is CASSSDTEKLFF. The CDR3 nucleotides are TGTGCCAGCAGCTCCGACACCGAAAAACTGTTTTTT.